This T cell receptor beta chain comes out of a study of Ad26.COV2.S vaccination and SARS-CoV-2 variants. Treatment noted: roughly 18 received Ad26.COV2.S at low or high dose, single or two shots; 5 received placebo; per-sample allocation not given. Samples were taken on day 63 after the first vaccine or placebo injection. The repertoire was sequenced with immunoSEQ multiplex PCR; TCRdb's copy has only in-frame clones and lacks some. This table holds about 350,000 clones, 86% found once. CDR1 is KGHDR, CDR2 SFDVKD, per germline. This CDR3 region has 15 residues. The junction had 12 bases not matched to a gene; V was cut back by 7 bases and J by 8 bases.

The TCR was taken from a person between 18 and 65 years old who received the Ad26.COV2.S COVID-19 vaccine or a placebo. The specimen was peripheral blood, collected in a trial of Ad26.COV2.S vaccine versus placebo. This chain connects TRBV24-1 to TRBJ2-1, with 8 bases that match TRBD2. The CDR3 loop reads CATRGSAGESYEQFF. In DNA form, the CDR3 reads TGTGCCACCAGGGGATCAGCGGGGGAGAGCTATGAGCAGTTCTTC.